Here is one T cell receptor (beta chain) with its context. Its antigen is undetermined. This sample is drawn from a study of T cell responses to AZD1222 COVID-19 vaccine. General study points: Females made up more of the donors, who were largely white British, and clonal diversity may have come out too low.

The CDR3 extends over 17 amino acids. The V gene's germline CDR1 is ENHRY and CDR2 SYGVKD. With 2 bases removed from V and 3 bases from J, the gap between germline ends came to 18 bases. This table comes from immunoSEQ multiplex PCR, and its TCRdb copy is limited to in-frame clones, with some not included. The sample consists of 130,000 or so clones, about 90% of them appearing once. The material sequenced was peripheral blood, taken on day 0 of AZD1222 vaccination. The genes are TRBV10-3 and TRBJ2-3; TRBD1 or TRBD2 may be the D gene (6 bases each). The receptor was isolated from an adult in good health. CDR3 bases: TGTGCCATCAGTGAGACCACGCCGGGGGCTTATACAGATACGCAGTATTTT. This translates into CAISETTPGAYTDTQYF.